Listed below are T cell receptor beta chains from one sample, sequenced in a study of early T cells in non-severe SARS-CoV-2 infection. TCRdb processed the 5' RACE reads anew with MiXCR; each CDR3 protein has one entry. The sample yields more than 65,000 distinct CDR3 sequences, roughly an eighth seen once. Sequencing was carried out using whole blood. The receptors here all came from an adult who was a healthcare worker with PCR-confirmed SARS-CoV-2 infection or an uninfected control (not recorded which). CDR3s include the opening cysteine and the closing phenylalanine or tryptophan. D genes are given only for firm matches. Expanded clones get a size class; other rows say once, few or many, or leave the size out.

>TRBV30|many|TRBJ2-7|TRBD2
TGTGCCTGGAGGGGGAGGGGACGGAACTACGAGCAGTACTTC
CAWRGRGRNYEQYF
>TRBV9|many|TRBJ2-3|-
TGTGCCAGCAGCGTAGCAATTAACGTTGCTGCAGATACGCAGTATTTT
CASSVAINVAADTQYF
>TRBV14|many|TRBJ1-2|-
TGTGCCAGCAGCCAAGATGGACGGAAATACTATGGCTACACCTTC
CASSQDGRKYYGYTF
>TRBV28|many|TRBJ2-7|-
TGTGCCAGCAGCCCGTTAAGCTCCTACGAGCAGTACTTC
CASSPLSSYEQYF
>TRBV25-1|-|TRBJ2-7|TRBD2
TGTGCCAGCAGTGACGCTAGCGGCCCCTACGAGCAGTACTTC
CASSDASGPYEQYF
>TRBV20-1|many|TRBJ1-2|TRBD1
TGCAGTGCTAGGGATTCCAGGGGGCTTAACTATGGCTACACCTTC
CSARDSRGLNYGYTF
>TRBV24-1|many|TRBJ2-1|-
TGTGCCACCAGTGATTTGCGGGGTAGTGAGCAGTTCTTC
CATSDLRGSEQFF
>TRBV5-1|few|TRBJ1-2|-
TGCGCCAGCAGCTACGGGACTCAGTATGGCTACACCTTC
CASSYGTQYGYTF
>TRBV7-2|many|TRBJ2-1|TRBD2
TGTGCCAGCAGCCCCCCTCAGCGGGGGGGTTGGGATGAGCAGTTCTTC
CASSPPQRGGWDEQFF
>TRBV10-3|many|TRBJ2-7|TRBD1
TGTGCCATCAGCCCCACAGGGGGCTCCTACGAGCAGTACTTC
CAISPTGGSYEQYF
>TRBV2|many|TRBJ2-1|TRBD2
TGTGCCAGTAATCCGGGACTAGCGGAAAACAATGAGCAGTTCTTC
CASNPGLAENNEQFF
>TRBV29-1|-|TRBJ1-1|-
TGCAGCGTTGAAGGGGGCGCGGGCACTGAAGCTTTCTTT
CSVEGGAGTEAFF
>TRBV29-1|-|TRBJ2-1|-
TGCAGCGTGCCCTTAATTAGGGATGAGCAGTTCTTC
CSVPLIRDEQFF
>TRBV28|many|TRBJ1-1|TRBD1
TGTGCCAGCAGGCGACAGGGGGCAACCCGCATGAACACTGAAGCTTTCTTT
CASRRQGATRMNTEAFF
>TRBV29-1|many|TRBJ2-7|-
TGCAGCGGCGGAGGGAGCTCCTACGAGCAGTACTTC
CSGGGSSYEQYF
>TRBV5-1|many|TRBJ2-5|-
TGCGCCAGCAGCCCCGGGACGGATCAAGAGACCCAGTACTTC
CASSPGTDQETQYF
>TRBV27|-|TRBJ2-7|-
TGTGCCAGCAGTTTAAGCAGGGGCGATACCTACGAGCAGTACTTC
CASSLSRGDTYEQYF
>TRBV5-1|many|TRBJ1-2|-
TGCGCCAGCGCCACCACAGGGATCTCCTATGGCTACACCTTC
CASATTGISYGYTF
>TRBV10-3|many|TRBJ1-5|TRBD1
TGTGCCATCAGTGAGTCGTTCGCAGGGGGAAATAGCAATCAGCCCCAGCATTTT
CAISESFAGGNSNQPQHF
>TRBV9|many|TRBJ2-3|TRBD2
TGTGCCAGCAGCGTAGTTCTAGCGGGGTCAGGAGATACGCAGTATTTT
CASSVVLAGSGDTQYF
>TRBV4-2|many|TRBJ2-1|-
TGTGCCAGCAGCCAATTGTCCACCACCTACAATGAGCAGTTCTTC
CASSQLSTTYNEQFF
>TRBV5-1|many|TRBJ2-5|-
TGCGCCAGCAGAAAAGAGGTACATCAAGAGACCCAGTACTTC
CASRKEVHQETQYF
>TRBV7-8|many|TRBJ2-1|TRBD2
TGTGCCAGCAGCCCGAATCTAGCGGGAGGGCCCGGGGAGCAGTTCTTC
CASSPNLAGGPGEQFF
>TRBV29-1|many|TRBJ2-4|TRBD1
TGCAGCGTTTTTGGGCACAGGGGGAAAAACATTCAGTACTTC
CSVFGHRGKNIQYF
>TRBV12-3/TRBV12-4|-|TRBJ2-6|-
TGTGCCAGCAGTTTATCATCAAGCTCTGGGGCCAACGTCCTGACTTTC
CASSLSSSSGANVLTF
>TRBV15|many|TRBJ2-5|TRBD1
TGTGCCACCTTGTTCCGTCCGGAACTGGACAGGGGTAAAGGCCAAGAGACCCAGTACTTC
CATLFRPELDRGKGQETQYF
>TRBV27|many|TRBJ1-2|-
TGTGCCAGCAGAATAGGGCGGAGGGCTAACTATGGCTACACCTTC
CASRIGRRANYGYTF
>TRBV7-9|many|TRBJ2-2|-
TGTGCCAGCAGCCAAGGACCGATGAACACCGGGGAGCTGTTTTTT
CASSQGPMNTGELFF
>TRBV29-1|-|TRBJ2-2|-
TGCAGCGTTGATGCGGGCCTGGGAACCGGGGAGCTGTTTTTT
CSVDAGLGTGELFF
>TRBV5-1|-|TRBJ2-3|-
TGCGCCAGCAGCTTGGAAATTGGGGATACGCAGTATTTT
CASSLEIGDTQYF
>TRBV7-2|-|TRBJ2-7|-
TGTGCCAGCAGCTTGACTTACTACGAGCAGTACTTC
CASSLTYYEQYF
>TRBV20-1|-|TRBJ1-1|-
TGCAGTGCTAGAGATGGGCATGGCCGGGAAGCTTTCTTT
CSARDGHGREAFF
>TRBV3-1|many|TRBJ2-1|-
TGTGCCAGCAGCCAAGTTAACCCCTACAATGAGCAGTTCTTC
CASSQVNPYNEQFF
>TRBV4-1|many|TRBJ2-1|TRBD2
TGCGCCAGCAGCCAAGGACTAGCGGGAGGGTCATTCTACAATGAGCAGTTCTTC
CASSQGLAGGSFYNEQFF
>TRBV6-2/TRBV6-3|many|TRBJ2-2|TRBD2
TGTGCCAGCAGCCGGACTAGCGGGAGCACCGGGGAGCTGTTTTTT
CASSRTSGSTGELFF
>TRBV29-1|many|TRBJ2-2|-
TGCAGCGTGAAGGTGCAGAACACCGGGGAGCTGTTTTTT
CSVKVQNTGELFF
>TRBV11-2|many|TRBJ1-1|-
TGTGCCAGCAGCTTAGTTGTCCGTGGCACTGAAGCTTTCTTT
CASSLVVRGTEAFF
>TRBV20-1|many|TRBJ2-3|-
TGCAGTGCCCCGAGACAGGACGCTAGCACAGATACGCAGTATTTT
CSAPRQDASTDTQYF
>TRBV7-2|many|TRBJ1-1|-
TGTGCCAGCAGCTCACATGACGCCCCCACTGAAGCTTTCTTT
CASSSHDAPTEAFF
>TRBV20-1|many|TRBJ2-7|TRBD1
TGCAGTGCTATGCCAGGGGGTATCTACGAGCAGTACTTC
CSAMPGGIYEQYF
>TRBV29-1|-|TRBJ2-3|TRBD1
TGCAGCGGGCGACAGGGGGCTGTCACAGATACGCAGTATTTT
CSGRQGAVTDTQYF
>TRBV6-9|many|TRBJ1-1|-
TGTGCCAGCAGTTTGAGGACTGAAGCTTTCTTT
CASSLRTEAFF
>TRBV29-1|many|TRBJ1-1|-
TGCAGCGTTGGGCGGAACACTGAAGCTTTCTTT
CSVGRNTEAFF